This T cell receptor beta chain was sequenced for a study of OX40 agonist ivuxolimab in advanced cancers. Profiling relied on immunoSEQ multiplex PCR, and the TCRdb table lists in-frame clones only, not all of them. Of roughly 130,000 clones listed, around 93% are singletons. The CDR3 length is 13 residues. The V gene lost 4 bases and the J gene lost 2 bases, with 8 bases spanning the gap. The germline gives CDR1 SGHAT, CDR2 FQNNGV. V gene TRBV11-2 combines with J gene TRBJ1-2; D uncertain. This clonotype was obtained from an adult with an advanced solid tumor such as melanoma, head and neck, liver or kidney cancer. The specimen was CD4+ or CD8+ T cells sorted from blood, collected in a trial of the OX40 agonist ivuxolimab. The CDR3 protein is CASSSSQNYGYTF. The CDR3 region has the DNA TGTGCCAGCAGCTCGTCTCAGAACTATGGCTACACCTTC.